The 22 T cell receptor beta chains reported below all come from one sample, sequenced in a study of shared clonotypes between healthy human individuals. TCRdb's table, derived via immunoSEQ multiplex PCR, lists solely in-frame clones and lacks some. Of over 2 million clones listed, 92% are singletons. Sequencing was performed on naive CD4+ T cells from PBMCs. Subset: CD45RA+ positively selected. The source of these receptors is a young man in good health. Some clones in this sample may be carry-over from other donors' samples.

V is TRBV13 and J is TRBJ2-2; weak D call: TRBD1 (6 bases). CDR1 is PRHDT, CDR2 FYEKMQ, per germline (reference sequence). The V end lost 5 bases, the J end lost 0 bases, and 16 bases lay between the germline ends. The CDR3 runs to 17 residues. CDR3 DNA: TGTGCCAGCAGCCCCGGGGACATATATACGAACACCGGGGAGCTGTTTTTT. It translates to CASSPGDIYTNTGELFF.

Turning to this clone: Distinct nucleotide sequences in the sample also encode this CDR3. This chain links TRBV9 with TRBJ2-6, with D hard to call. Trimming pared 0 bases from V and 4 bases from J, leaving 2 bases between. The germline V gene encodes CDR1 SGDLS and CDR2 YYNGEE. The CDR3 contains 13 residues. CDR3 region: CASSVGGANVLTF. CDR3 DNA: TGTGCCAGCAGCGTAGGGGGGGCCAACGTCCTGACTTTC.

In its sample, this clone was seen once. J is TRBJ1-4 and V is TRBV30; 8 bases match TRBD1. The V segment lost 3 bases and the J segment 15 bases; nucleotides outside the gene matches: 12. This CDR3 spans 13 amino acids. CDR1 and CDR2 from the germline V gene are GTSNPN and SVGIG (reference sequence). In DNA form, the CDR3 reads TGTGCCTGGAGCTTCCAGGCAGGGGGCTTAGTGTTTTTT. It is translated as CAWSFQAGGLVFF.

This chain uses TRBV6-4 with TRBJ2-3; TRBD2 aligns across 7 bases. With 0 bases clipped from V and 14 bases from J, the junction kept 11 bases outside the gene matches. This CDR3 region has 14 residues. Germline assignment: CDR1 MRHNA and CDR2 SNTAGT. The CDR3, as DNA: TGTGCCAGCAGTGACTCGTCTTGGGGCGGGAGAAGGTATTTT. Residues: CASSDSSWGGRRYF.

The rearrangement uses TRBV7-9 and TRBJ1-2; the D is unclear. Per germline, CDR1 SEHNR and CDR2 FQNEAQ (reference sequence). This CDR3 contains 15 residues. V lost 4 bases and J 4 bases, leaving 16 bases between the germline ends. The CDR3 coding sequence is TGTGCCAGCAGCTCCTTGTATGCCGGCGGCTATGGCTACACCTTC. Amino acids: CASSSLYAGGYGYTF.

This clone was seen only once. This CDR3 reads CASSPDTGTGISGYTF. CDR3 DNA: TGTGCCAGCAGCCCGGATACCGGGACAGGGATTAGTGGCTACACCTTC. The chain uses TRBV7-3 and TRBJ1-2, with 9 bases aligning to TRBD1. V lost 5 bases and J lost 7; bases outside the gene matches: 14. This CDR3 region has 16 residues. Looked up from germline, CDR1 is SGHTA and CDR2 is FQGTGA.

This clone was counted a single time. The chain is built from TRBV28 and TRBJ1-2; no definite D call. The CDR3 sequence is 12 residues long. CDR1 MDHEN and CDR2 SYDVKM come from the germline V gene. Trimming took 4 bases from V and 4 from J, leaving 7 bases between them. CDR3 nucleotide sequence: TGTGCCAGCAGTTCGGAGCCCTATGGCTACACCTTC. The encoded protein is CASSSEPYGYTF.

The chain carries TRBV7-3 and TRBJ1-5, with D maybe TRBD1 (6 bases). This CDR3 has 14 amino acids. V lost 5 bases and J 5 bases, leaving 13 bases between the germline ends. Germline V lookup: CDR1 SGHTA, CDR2 FQGTGA. The CDR3 DNA reads as TGTGCCAGCAGCCCCAGGGGCACTGATCAGCCCCAGCATTTT. Protein product: CASSPRGTDQPQHF. Supplemented by reference TRBV7-3 and TRBJ1-5, the full variable domain reads GAGVSQTPSNKVTEKGKYVELRCDPISGHTALYWYRQSLGQGPEFLIYFQGTGAADDSGLPNDRFFAVRPEGSVSTLKIQRTERGDSAVYLCASSPRGTDQPQHFGDGTRLSIL.

The chain has TRBV18 and TRBJ2-1; D call uncertain. Germline loops: CDR1 KGHSH, CDR2 LQKENI. Trimming took off 3 bases at V and 4 bases at J, with 10 bases between the two ends. The CDR3 runs 14 residues. In nucleotides, the CDR3 is TGTGCCAGCTCACCGAACGACAAATACAATGAGCAGTTCTTC. This sequence encodes CASSPNDKYNEQFF.

The count of this clone is one. This chain uses TRBV5-1 with TRBJ2-5; D assignment may be TRBD1 or TRBD2 (5 bases each). V was cut by 4 bases and J by 5 bases, with 18 bases left in between. The CDR3 consists of 15 residues. Germline V gene sequence: CDR1 SGHRS, CDR2 YFSETQ. CDR3 in amino acids: CASSPYDGTTETQYF. CDR3 sequence (DNA): TGCGCCAGCAGCCCCTACGACGGGACGACTGAGACCCAGTACTTC.

The CDR3 loop is CASHVGGRVFEQYF. The DNA for the CDR3 is TGTGCCAGCCACGTGGGCGGGAGAGTTTTCGAGCAGTACTTC. The J gene is TRBJ2-7, the V gene TRBV28; TRBD2 agrees at 7 bases. The CDR3 spans 14 residues. Germline V gene sequence: CDR1 MDHEN, CDR2 SYDVKM. V trimming: 8 bases; J trimming: 6 bases; junction bases outside the gene matches: 13.

The chain links TRBV5-1 to TRBJ2-3; 7 positions agree with TRBD2. Looked up from germline, CDR1 is SGHRS and CDR2 is YFSETQ. CDR3 length: 14 residues. V gave up 4 bases and J gave up 0 bases; unmatched junction bases: 2. In nucleotides, the CDR3 is TGCGCCAGCAGCCGGGGGGAAAGCACAGATACGCAGTATTTT. Residues: CASSRGESTDTQYF.

This clone was seen only a few times. The sample carries other DNA sequences with the same CDR3. This chain uses TRBV7-2 with TRBJ2-2; D not resolved. The CDR3 has 14 amino acids. Germline CDR1 is SGHTA and CDR2 is FQGNSA. Trimming removed 1 base at V and 1 base at J, with 4 bases between. CDR3 bases: TGTGCCAGCAGCTTAGTCCGGAACACCGGGGAGCTGTTTTTT. This sequence encodes CASSLVRNTGELFF.

About this clone: One end of the junction varies from germline; a read error may be responsible. The CDR3 sequence: CAWMNVEGF. As DNA, the CDR3 is TGTGCCTGGATGAACGTAGAAGGTTTT. The V and J genes are TRBV30 and TRBJ2-3; D gene uncertain. The CDR3 has 9 residues. Germline CDR1 and CDR2: GTSNPN and SVGIG (reference sequence).

Of note for this clone: Other DNA sequences in this specimen translate into the identical CDR3. This chain connects TRBV10-1 to TRBJ2-7; D not certain. V was cut by 4 bases and J by 0 bases, with 7 bases left in between. The CDR3 runs 13 residues. In germline, CDR1 is WNHNN, CDR2 SYGVQD (reference sequence). CDR3 in amino acids: CASSGGLSYEQYF. The CDR3 bases are TGCGCCAGCAGTGGGGGTCTCTCCTACGAGCAGTACTTC.

This rearrangement joins TRBV5-1 to TRBJ2-5; 7 positions agree with TRBD1. The V and J ends lost 3 bases and 1 base, in that order; junction bases with no gene match: 9. CDR1 SGHRS and CDR2 YFSETQ come from the germline V gene. The CDR3 sequence is 16 residues long. The CDR3 loop reads CASSWVPTGPQETQYF. The CDR3 coding sequence is TGCGCCAGCAGCTGGGTTCCGACAGGGCCCCAAGAGACCCAGTACTTC.

V usage is TRBV30 and J usage is TRBJ1-6; the D gene is possibly TRBD1 (5 bases). There are 13 residues in the CDR3. Germline V CDR1 and CDR2: GTSNPN, SVGIG (reference sequence). V lost 1 base and J lost 10, with 11 bases in between. For the CDR3, the DNA is TGTGCCTGGAGTGGAGGGGAAGGATCACCCCTCCACTTT. Translated: CAWSGGEGSPLHF.

This sequence joins TRBV4-1 and TRBJ2-2; TRBD2 agrees at 7 bases. V lost 0 bases, J lost 8 bases, and 12 bases stayed unmatched. Germline V gene sequence: CDR1 MGHRA, CDR2 YSYEKL. This CDR3 comprises 17 residues. CDR3 amino acids: CASSQDRLAAGHGELFF. CDR3 in DNA: TGCGCCAGCAGCCAAGATAGGCTAGCGGCAGGGCATGGGGAGCTGTTTTTT.

In its sample, this clone was seen once. The V call is TRBV4-3, the J call TRBJ2-6, with D perhaps matching TRBD1 (5 bases). From germline, CDR1 is LGHNA and CDR2 YSLEER. The CDR3 consists of 18 residues. V lost 0 bases to trimming and J lost 0 bases, with 12 bases between them. The CDR3 loop reads CASSQDPWGSSGANVLTF. The CDR3 bases are TGCGCCAGCAGCCAAGATCCCTGGGGCTCCTCTGGGGCCAACGTCCTGACTTTC.

This clone was observed a handful of times. The V and J genes are TRBV28 and TRBJ1-1, with D unclear. Germline CDR1 reads MDHEN; CDR2 reads SYDVKM. Between the trimmed V and J ends, which lost 4 bases and 11 bases, there was a span of 20 bases. The CDR3 runs to 14 residues. In DNA, the CDR3 is TGTGCCAGCAGTTCCTCCCTACGGGCGCCGAGCGCTTTCTTT. This gives the protein CASSSSLRAPSAFF.

A note on this clone: Other DNA sequences in this specimen translate into the identical CDR3. This chain connects TRBV5-5 to TRBJ2-2, with a possible D match to TRBD1 (6 bases). There are 16 residues in the CDR3. V lost 0 bases to trimming and J lost 2 bases, with 11 bases between them. Germline CDR1 reads SGHKS; CDR2 reads YYEKEE (reference sequence). The DNA for the CDR3 is TGTGCCAGCAGCTTGGTAGCAGGGGCCAACACCGGGGAGCTGTTTTTT. As protein: CASSLVAGANTGELFF. Supplemented by reference TRBV5-5 and TRBJ2-2, the full variable domain reads DAGVTQSPTHLIKTRGQQVTLRCSPISGHKSVSWYQQVLGQGPQFIFQYYEKEERGRGNFPDRFSARQFPNYSSELNVNALLLGDSALYLCASSLVAGANTGELFFGEGSRLTVL.

The chain has TRBV27 and TRBJ2-5, with D possibly matching TRBD2 (6 bases). V was pared by 5 bases and J by 6 bases, with 16 bases between. Germline lookup yields CDR1 MNHEY and CDR2 SMNVEV (reference sequence). The CDR3 covers 14 residues. CDR3 protein: CASSLLGGPKTQYF. In DNA form, the CDR3 reads TGTGCCAGCAGTCTGCTGGGAGGCCCGAAGACCCAGTACTTC.